The 9 T cell receptor beta chains reported below all come from one sample, sequenced in a study of T cell responses to AZD1222 COVID-19 vaccine. Clones were sequenced by immunoSEQ multiplex PCR, and TCRdb holds only the in-frame ones, with some missing. The sample has under 200,000 clones, approximately 90% seen once. The source material was peripheral blood, sampled on day 0 of AZD1222 vaccination. The receptor set was obtained from an adult in good health.

The J gene is TRBJ1-6, the V gene TRBV7-3; perhaps TRBD1 as D (6 bases). The CDR3 totals 14 residues. Germline CDR1 and CDR2: SGHTA and FQGTGA. V lost 2 bases to trimming and J lost 9 bases, with 11 bases between them. The CDR3 DNA is TGTGCCAGCAGCTTATCCGGGGGCAGTTCACCCCTCCACTTT. It specifies CASSLSGGSSPLHF.

V gene TRBV4-2 combines with J gene TRBJ2-3; TRBD2 matches at 14 bases. This CDR3 comprises 20 residues. Germline-derived CDR1 and CDR2 are LGHNA and YNFKEQ. The J segment lost 0 bases and the V segment lost 3 bases, leaving 11 bases of the junction unmatched. The CDR3 here is CASSQDLGTSGGWSTDTQYF. The CDR3 DNA sequence: TGTGCCAGCAGCCAGGACCTAGGGACTAGCGGGGGCTGGAGCACAGATACGCAGTATTTT.

This rearrangement joins TRBV6-5 to TRBJ1-6; perhaps TRBD1 as D (6 bases). The CDR3 totals 13 residues. CDR1 and CDR2 from the germline V gene are MNHEY and SVGAGI. V was cut by 4 bases and J by 10 bases, with 11 bases left in between. Written as DNA, the CDR3 is TGTGCCAGCAGTTCTAAAGGGGGATCACCCCTCCACTTT. Encoded protein: CASSSKGGSPLHF.

V gene TRBV10-3 combines with J gene TRBJ2-1; D gene ambiguous. This CDR3 comprises 17 residues. V lost 3 bases to trimming and J lost 4 bases, with 19 bases between them. CDR1 and CDR2 from the germline V gene are ENHRY and SYGVKD. The CDR3 nucleotides are TGTGCCATCAGTGACTACGATAACCAGCGACCTTACAATGAGCAGTTCTTC. Protein product: CAISDYDNQRPYNEQFF.

This sequence joins TRBV5-1 and TRBJ1-4; unclear D gene. The V end lost 0 bases, the J end lost 6 bases, and 9 bases lay between the germline ends. Germline CDR1 and CDR2: SGHRS and YFSETQ. The CDR3 has 14 amino acids. The CDR3 loop reads CASSLERAYEKLFF. CDR3 sequence (DNA): TGCGCCAGCAGCTTGGAACGAGCCTATGAAAAACTGTTTTTT.

The gene calls are TRBV5-6 and TRBJ1-6; 9 bases are a match to TRBD1. CDR1 and CDR2 (germline): SGHDT, YYEEEE. V lost 3 bases and J lost 5; bases outside the gene matches: 6. This CDR3 contains 16 residues. The CDR3 loop is CASSWWTGANNSPLHF. As DNA, the CDR3 is TGTGCCAGCAGCTGGTGGACAGGGGCCAATAATTCACCCCTCCACTTT.

This rearrangement joins TRBV6-6 to TRBJ1-2, with a tentative D call TRBD1 (5 bases). The ends were cut back, 3 bases at V and 7 bases at J, with 18 bases in the middle. This CDR3 region has 15 residues. Germline V CDR1 and CDR2: MNHNY, SVGAGI (reference sequence). The CDR3 region is CASSYHPQGWGGYTF. The CDR3 DNA is TGTGCCAGCAGTTATCATCCTCAGGGATGGGGTGGCTACACCTTC.

The rearrangement uses TRBV28 and TRBJ1-4, with 8 bases fitting TRBD1. V lost 5 bases, J lost 2 bases, and 7 bases stayed unmatched. The CDR3 extends over 16 amino acids. Looked up from germline, CDR1 is MDHEN and CDR2 is SYDVKM. CDR3 sequence: CASSRGTGATNEKLFF. The CDR3, as DNA: TGTGCCAGCAGTCGAGGGACAGGCGCCACTAATGAAAAACTGTTTTTT. Together with reference TRBV28 and TRBJ1-4, the CDR3 gives the full variable domain: DVKVTQSSRYLVKRTGEKVFLECVQDMDHENMFWYRQDPGLGLRLIYFSYDVKMKEKGDIPEGYSVSREKKERFSLILESASTNQTSMYLCASSRGTGATNEKLFFGSGTQLSVL.

The V call is TRBV15, the J call TRBJ1-4; D remains ambiguous. The CDR3 has 16 amino acids. The germline CDR1 and CDR2 sequences are LNHNV and YYDKDF (reference sequence). Trimming cost V 5 bases and J 3 bases, with 16 bases left between them. The CDR3 spells CATSFLYSRSNEKLFF. As DNA, the CDR3 is TGTGCCACCAGCTTCTTGTACAGCAGGTCTAATGAAAAACTGTTTTTT.